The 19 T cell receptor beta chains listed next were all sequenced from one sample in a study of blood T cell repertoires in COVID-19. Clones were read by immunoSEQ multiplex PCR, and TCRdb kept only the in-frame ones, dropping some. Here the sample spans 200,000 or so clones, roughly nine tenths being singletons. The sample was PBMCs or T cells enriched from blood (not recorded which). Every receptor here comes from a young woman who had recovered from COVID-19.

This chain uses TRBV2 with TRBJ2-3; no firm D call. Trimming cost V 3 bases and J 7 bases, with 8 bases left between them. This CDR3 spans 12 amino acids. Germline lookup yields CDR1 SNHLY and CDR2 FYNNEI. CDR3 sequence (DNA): TGTGCCAGCAGTGAGACTTCTTATACGCAGTATTTT. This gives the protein CASSETSYTQYF.

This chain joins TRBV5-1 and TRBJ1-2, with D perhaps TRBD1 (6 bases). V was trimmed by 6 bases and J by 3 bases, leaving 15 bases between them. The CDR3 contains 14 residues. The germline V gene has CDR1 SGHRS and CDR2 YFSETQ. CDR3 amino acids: CASKQTGEHYGYTF. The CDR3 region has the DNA TGCGCCAGCAAACAGACAGGAGAGCACTATGGCTACACCTTC.

DNA for the CDR3: TGTGCCAGCAGCGATGGACAGGGTGACTATGGCTACACCTTC. It codes for CASSDGQGDYGYTF. This rearrangement joins TRBV7-6 to TRBJ1-2, with TRBD1 matching over 8 bases. The germline V gene has CDR1 SGHVS and CDR2 FNYEAQ. There are 14 residues in the CDR3. V was clipped by 5 bases and J by 3 bases; unmatched bases: 5.

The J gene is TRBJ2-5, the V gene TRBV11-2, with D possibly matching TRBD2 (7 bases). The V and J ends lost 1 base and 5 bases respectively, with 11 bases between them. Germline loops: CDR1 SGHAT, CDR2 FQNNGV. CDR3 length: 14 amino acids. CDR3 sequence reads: CASSLVGGVETQYF. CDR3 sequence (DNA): TGTGCCAGCAGCTTAGTAGGGGGGGTGGAGACCCAGTACTTC.

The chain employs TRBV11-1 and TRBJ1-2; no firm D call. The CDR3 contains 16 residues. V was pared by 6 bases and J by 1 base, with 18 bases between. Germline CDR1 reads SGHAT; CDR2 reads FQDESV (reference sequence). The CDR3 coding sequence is TGTGCCAGCAGACCTTACGGGATCCGACATAACTATGGCTACACCTTC. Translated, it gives CASRPYGIRHNYGYTF.

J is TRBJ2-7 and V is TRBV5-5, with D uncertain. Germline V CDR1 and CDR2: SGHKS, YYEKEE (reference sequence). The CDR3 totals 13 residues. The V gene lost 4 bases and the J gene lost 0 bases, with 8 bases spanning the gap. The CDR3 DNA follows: TGTGCCAGCAGCCCGACATCCTCCTACGAGCAGTACTTC. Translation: CASSPTSSYEQYF.

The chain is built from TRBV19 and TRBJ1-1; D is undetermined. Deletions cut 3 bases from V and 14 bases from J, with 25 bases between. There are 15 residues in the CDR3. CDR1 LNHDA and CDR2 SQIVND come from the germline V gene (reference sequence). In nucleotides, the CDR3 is TGTGCCAGTAGTATGAGCCAGGCCCGCTCAACAAGATCATTCTTT. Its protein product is CASSMSQARSTRSFF.

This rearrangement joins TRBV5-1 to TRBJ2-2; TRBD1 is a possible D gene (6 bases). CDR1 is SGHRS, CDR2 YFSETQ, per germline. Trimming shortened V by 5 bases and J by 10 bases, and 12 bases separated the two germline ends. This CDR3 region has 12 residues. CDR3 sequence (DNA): TGCGCCAGCAGTACAGGGAGCGAGGAGCTGTTTTTT. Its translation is CASSTGSEELFF.

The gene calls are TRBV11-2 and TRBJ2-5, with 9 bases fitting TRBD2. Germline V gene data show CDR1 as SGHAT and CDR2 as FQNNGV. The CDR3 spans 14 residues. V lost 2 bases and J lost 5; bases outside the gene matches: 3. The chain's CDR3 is CASSLWAGGETQYF. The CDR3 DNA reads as TGTGCCAGCAGCTTATGGGCGGGGGGGGAGACCCAGTACTTC.

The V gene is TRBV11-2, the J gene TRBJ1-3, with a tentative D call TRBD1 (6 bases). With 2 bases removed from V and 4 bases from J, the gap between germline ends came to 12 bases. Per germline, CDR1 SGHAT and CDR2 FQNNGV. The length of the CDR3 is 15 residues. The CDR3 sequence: CASSLWDKGGNTIYF. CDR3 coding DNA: TGTGCCAGCAGCTTATGGGACAAAGGAGGAAACACCATATATTTT.

CDR3 amino acids: CSGSLGQAHEQYF. In DNA form, the CDR3 reads TGCAGCGGGAGTCTGGGACAAGCCCACGAGCAGTACTTC. The chain couples TRBV29-1 to TRBJ2-7; tentatively, D is TRBD1 (6 bases). V lost 7 bases, J lost 5 bases, and 18 bases lay in between. The CDR3 consists of 13 residues. Germline assignment: CDR1 SQVTM and CDR2 ANQGSEA.

The CDR3 sequence is CASSQHTGNTEAFF. Written as DNA, the CDR3 is TGTGCCAGCAGTCAACATACAGGCAACACTGAAGCTTTCTTT. The V gene is TRBV6-5, the J gene TRBJ1-1; maybe TRBD1 (5 bases). The CDR3 covers 14 residues. Germline-derived CDR1 and CDR2 are MNHEY and SVGAGI. The V and J ends lost 5 bases and 2 bases respectively, with 12 bases between them.

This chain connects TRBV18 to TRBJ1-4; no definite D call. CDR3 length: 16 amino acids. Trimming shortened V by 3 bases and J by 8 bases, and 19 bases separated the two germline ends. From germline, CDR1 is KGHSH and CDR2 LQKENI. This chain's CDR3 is CASSPLLAGPGEKLFF. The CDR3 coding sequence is TGTGCCAGCTCACCGCTCCTGGCAGGTCCTGGGGAAAAACTGTTTTTT.

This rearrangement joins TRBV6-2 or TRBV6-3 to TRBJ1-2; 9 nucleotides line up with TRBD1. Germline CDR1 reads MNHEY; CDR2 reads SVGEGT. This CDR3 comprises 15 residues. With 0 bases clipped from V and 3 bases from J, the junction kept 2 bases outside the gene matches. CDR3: CASSYSDRGDYGYTF. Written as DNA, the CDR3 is TGTGCCAGCAGTTACTCTGACAGGGGGGACTATGGCTACACCTTC.

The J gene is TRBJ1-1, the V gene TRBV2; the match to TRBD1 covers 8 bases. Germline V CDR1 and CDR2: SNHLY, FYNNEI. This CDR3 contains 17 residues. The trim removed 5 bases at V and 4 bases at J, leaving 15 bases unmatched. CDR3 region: CASSQRQGSGIGTEAFF. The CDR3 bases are TGTGCCAGCAGTCAGAGACAGGGGTCGGGCATCGGCACTGAAGCTTTCTTT. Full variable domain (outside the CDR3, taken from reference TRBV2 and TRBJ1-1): EPEVTQTPSHQVTQMGQEVILRCVPISNHLYFYWYRQILGQKVEFLVSFYNNEISEKSEIFDDQFSVERPDGSNFTLKIRSTKLEDSAMYFCASSQRQGSGIGTEAFFGQGTRLTVV.

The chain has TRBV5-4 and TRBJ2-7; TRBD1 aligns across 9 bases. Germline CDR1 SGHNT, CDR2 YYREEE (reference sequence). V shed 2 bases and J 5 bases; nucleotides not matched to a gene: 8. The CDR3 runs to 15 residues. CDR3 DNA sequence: TGTGCCAGCAGCTTCCCGGGACAGGGATGGGACGAGCAGTACTTC. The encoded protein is CASSFPGQGWDEQYF.

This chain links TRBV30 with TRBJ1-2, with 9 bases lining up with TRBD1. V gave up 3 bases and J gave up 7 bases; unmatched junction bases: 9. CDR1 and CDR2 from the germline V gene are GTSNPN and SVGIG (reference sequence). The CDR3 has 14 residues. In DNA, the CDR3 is TGTGCCTGGAGAAGCACAGGGGGCAGGAGTGGCTACACCTTC. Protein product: CAWRSTGGRSGYTF. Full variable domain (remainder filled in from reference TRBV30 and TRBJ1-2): SQTIHQWPATLVQPVGSPLSLECTVEGTSNPNLYWYRQAAGRGLQLLFYSVGIGQISSEVPQNLSASRPQDRQFILSSKKLLLSDSGFYLCAWRSTGGRSGYTFGSGTRLTVV.

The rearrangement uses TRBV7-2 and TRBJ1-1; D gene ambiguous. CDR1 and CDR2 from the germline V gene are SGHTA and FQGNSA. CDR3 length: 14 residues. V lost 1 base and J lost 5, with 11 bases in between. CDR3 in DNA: TGTGCCAGCAGCTTAGACCCTAGGAGGACTGAAGCTTTCTTT. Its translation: CASSLDPRRTEAFF.

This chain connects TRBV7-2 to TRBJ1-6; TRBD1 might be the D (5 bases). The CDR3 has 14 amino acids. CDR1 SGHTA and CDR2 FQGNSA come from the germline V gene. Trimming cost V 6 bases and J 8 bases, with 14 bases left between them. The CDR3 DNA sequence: TGTGCCAGCAGACTCGGCAGGGCGGATTCACCCCTCCACTTT. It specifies CASRLGRADSPLHF. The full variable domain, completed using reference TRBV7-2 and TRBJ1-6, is GAGVSQSPSNKVTEKGKDVELRCDPISGHTALYWYRQSLGQGLEFLIYFQGNSAPDKSGLPSDRFSAERTGGSVSTLTIQRTQQEDSAVYLCASRLGRADSPLHFGNGTRLTVT.